This T cell receptor (beta chain) emerged from a study of cytomegalovirus exposure and HLA in healthy donors. Findings and caveats of the study: On later analysis, the bulk of CMV-associated TCR beta chains appeared to be HLA-restricted. A later analysis appeared to link common viral pathogens to several of the most significant clusters.

The CDR3 length is 19 residues. Germline V CDR1 and CDR2: SGHAT, FQNNGV. Trimming removed 5 bases from V and 3 bases from J; junction bases left unmatched: 18. In the PCR, 60 Vbeta and 13 Jbeta primers were used. Method: immunoSEQ multiplex PCR; TCRdb's copy keeps in-frame clones and lacks some. There are 95,000 to 150,000 clones in the sample; around 79% occur only once, and roughly 3.1% lies in the top ten. Comment on this clone: Antigen unknown.

V is TRBV11-2 and J is TRBJ1-5, with TRBD1 matching over 8 bases. Input material: PBMCs. The sequence came from a woman aged 25 to 39 in good health and CMV-seropositive. The CDR3 loop reads CASSQGSRGRPGNNQPQHF. CDR3 nucleotide sequence: TGTGCCAGCAGCCAAGGGTCCAGGGGGCGCCCGGGGAACAATCAGCCCCAGCATTTT.